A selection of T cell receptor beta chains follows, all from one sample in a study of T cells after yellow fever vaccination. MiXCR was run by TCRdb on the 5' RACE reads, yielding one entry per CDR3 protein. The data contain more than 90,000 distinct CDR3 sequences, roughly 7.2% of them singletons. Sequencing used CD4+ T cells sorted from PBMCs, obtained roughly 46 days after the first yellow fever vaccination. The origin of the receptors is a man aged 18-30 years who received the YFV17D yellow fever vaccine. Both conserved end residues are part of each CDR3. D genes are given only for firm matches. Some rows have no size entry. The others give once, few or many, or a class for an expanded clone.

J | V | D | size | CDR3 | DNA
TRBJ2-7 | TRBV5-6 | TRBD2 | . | CASSRTSGAYEQYF | TGTGCCAGCAGCCGGACTAGCGGGGCCTACGAGCAGTACTTC
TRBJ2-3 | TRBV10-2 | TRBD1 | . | CASKLDRVPDTQYF | TGCGCCAGCAAACTGGACAGGGTCCCAGATACGCAGTATTTT
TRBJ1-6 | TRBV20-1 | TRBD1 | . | CSARGDRVESPLHF | TGCAGTGCTAGAGGAGACAGGGTGGAATCACCCCTCCACTTT
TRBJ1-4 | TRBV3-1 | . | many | CASSPGRGINEKLFF | TGTGCCAGCAGCCCTGGACGGGGAATTAATGAAAAACTGTTTTTT
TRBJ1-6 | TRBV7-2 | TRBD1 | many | CASSSGTGQGSPLHF | TGTGCCAGCAGCTCAGGGACAGGGCAGGGCTCACCCCTCCACTTT
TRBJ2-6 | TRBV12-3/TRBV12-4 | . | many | CASSLSRGDPGANVLTF | TGTGCCAGCAGTTTAAGTAGGGGAGATCCTGGGGCCAACGTCCTGACTTTC
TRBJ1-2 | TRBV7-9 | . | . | CASSLGGRDGYTF | TGTGCCAGCAGCTTAGGAGGGAGGGATGGCTACACCTTC
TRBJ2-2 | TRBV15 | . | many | CATSRDPAGELFF | TGTGCCACCAGCAGAGATCCCGCCGGGGAGCTGTTTTTT
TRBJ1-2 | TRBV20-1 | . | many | CSAGGGPGGYTF | TGCAGTGCTGGGGGAGGCCCAGGAGGCTACACCTTC
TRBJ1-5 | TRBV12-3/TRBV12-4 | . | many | CASTGQASQPQHF | TGTGCCAGCACGGGGCAGGCCAGCCAGCCCCAGCATTTT
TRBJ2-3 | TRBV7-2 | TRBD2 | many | CASSLGSSGGTDTQYF | TGTGCCAGCAGCTTAGGCTCTAGCGGGGGCACAGATACGCAGTATTTT
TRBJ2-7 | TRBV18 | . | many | CASSPAANYEQYF | TGTGCCAGCTCACCAGCAGCGAATTACGAGCAGTACTTC
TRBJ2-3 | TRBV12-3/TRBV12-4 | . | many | CASSPSGHPTDTQYF | TGTGCCAGCAGCCCTAGTGGTCACCCCACAGATACGCAGTATTTT
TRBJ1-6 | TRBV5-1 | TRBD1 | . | CASRQGIDSPLHF | TGCGCCAGCCGACAGGGGATCGATTCACCCCTCCACTTT
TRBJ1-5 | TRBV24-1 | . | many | CATSDLEGDQPQHF | TGTGCCACCAGTGATTTGGAAGGGGATCAGCCCCAGCATTTT
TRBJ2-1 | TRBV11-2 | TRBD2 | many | CASGTPTERLAGVPSYNEQFF | TGTGCCAGTGGGACACCAACTGAGAGACTAGCGGGGGTCCCCTCCTACAATGAGCAGTTCTTC
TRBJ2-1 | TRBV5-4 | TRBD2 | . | CASSALERGPKVEQFF | TGTGCCAGCAGCGCCCTCGAGCGGGGGCCTAAGGTCGAGCAGTTCTTC
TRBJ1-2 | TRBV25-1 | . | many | CASSESQFYGYTF | TGTGCCAGCAGTGAATCCCAGTTCTATGGCTACACCTTC
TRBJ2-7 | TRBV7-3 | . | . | CASSYPFLSGGDNRGEQYF | TGTGCCAGCAGCTACCCCTTCCTTAGCGGCGGGGACAACCGCGGCGAGCAGTACTTC
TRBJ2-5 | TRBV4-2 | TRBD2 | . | CASSQEGGGDETQYF | TGTGCCAGCAGCCAAGAAGGCGGGGGGGACGAGACCCAGTACTTC
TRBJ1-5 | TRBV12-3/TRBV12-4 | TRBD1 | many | CASSFRSIGGGNQPQHF | TGTGCCAGCAGTTTTCGGTCAATAGGGGGCGGCAATCAGCCCCAGCATTTT
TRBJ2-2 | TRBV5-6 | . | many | CASSLVHREDAGELFF | TGTGCCAGCAGCTTGGTTCACAGGGAGGACGCCGGGGAGCTGTTTTTT
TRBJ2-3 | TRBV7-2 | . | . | CPSSLVSLGTDTQYF | TGTCCCAGCAGCTTAGTTTCATTGGGAACAGATACGCAGTATTTT
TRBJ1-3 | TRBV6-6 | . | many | CASRGGDTIYF | TGTGCCAGCAGGGGAGGAGACACCATATATTTT
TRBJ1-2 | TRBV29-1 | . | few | CSVVREANYGYTF | TGCAGCGTTGTCCGGGAAGCTAACTATGGCTACACCTTC
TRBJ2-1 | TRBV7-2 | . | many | CASSLARLEGENEQFF | TGTGCCAGCAGCTTAGCCCGTCTAGAAGGTGAGAATGAGCAGTTCTTC
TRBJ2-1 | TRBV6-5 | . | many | CASSYAGWEQFF | TGTGCCAGCAGTTACGCCGGGTGGGAGCAGTTCTTC
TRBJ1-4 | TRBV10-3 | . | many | CAIGQSNEKLFF | TGTGCCATCGGTCAGTCGAATGAAAAACTGTTTTTT
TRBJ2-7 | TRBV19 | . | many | CASSIAPGGEQYF | TGTGCCAGTAGTATAGCTCCAGGCGGCGAGCAGTACTTC
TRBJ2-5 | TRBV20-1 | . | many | CSARLSVGGTQYF | TGCAGTGCTAGACTAAGTGTCGGCGGGACCCAGTACTTC
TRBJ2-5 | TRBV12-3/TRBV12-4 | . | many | CASSDRRGWETQYF | TGTGCCAGCAGCGACAGGAGAGGTTGGGAGACCCAGTACTTC
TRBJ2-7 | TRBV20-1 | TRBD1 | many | CSLSRTGAYEQYF | TGCAGTCTCAGCCGGACAGGGGCATACGAGCAGTACTTC
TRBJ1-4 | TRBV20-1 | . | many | CSAPGVVGEKLFF | TGCAGTGCCCCAGGGGTGGTGGGTGAAAAACTGTTTTTT
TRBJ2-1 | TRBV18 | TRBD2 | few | CASSPPGLAGTYNEQFF | TGTGCCAGCTCCCCACCGGGACTAGCGGGGACCTACAATGAGCAGTTCTTC
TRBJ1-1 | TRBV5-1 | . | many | CASKGHWNTEAFF | TGCGCCAGCAAGGGACATTGGAACACTGAAGCTTTCTTT
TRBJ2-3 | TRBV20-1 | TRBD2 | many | CSARFLAGGPSTDTQYF | TGCAGTGCTAGGTTTCTAGCGGGGGGGCCCAGCACAGATACGCAGTATTTT
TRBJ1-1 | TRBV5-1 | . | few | CASSWGGPGTEAFF | TGCGCCAGCAGCTGGGGGGGTCCCGGCACTGAAGCTTTCTTT
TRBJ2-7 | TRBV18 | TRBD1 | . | CASSLVGQGPGEQYF | TGTGCCAGCTCACTGGTGGGACAGGGGCCCGGGGAGCAGTACTTC
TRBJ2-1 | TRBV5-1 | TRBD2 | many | CASSSGGGAYNEHFF | TGCGCCAGCTCATCTGGGGGGGGTGCCTACAATGAGCATTTCTTC
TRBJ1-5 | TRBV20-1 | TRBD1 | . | CSARDYRGARNQPQHF | TGCAGTGCTAGAGATTACAGGGGGGCACGCAATCAGCCCCAGCATTTT
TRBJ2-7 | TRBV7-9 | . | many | CASSRREYEQYF | TGTGCCAGCAGTCGCAGGGAGTACGAGCAGTACTTC
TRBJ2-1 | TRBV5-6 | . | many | CASSFGGSYNEQFF | TGTGCCAGCAGCTTCGGGGGCTCCTACAATGAGCAGTTCTTC
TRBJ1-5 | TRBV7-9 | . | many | CASSDGAGNQPQHF | TGTGCCAGCAGTGATGGGGCTGGCAATCAGCCCCAGCATTTT
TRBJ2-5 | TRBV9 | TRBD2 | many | CASSPRAGGGETQYF | TGTGCCAGCAGCCCCCGTGCGGGGGGAGGGGAGACCCAGTACTTC
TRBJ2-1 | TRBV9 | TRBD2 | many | CASSVLAENNEQFF | TGTGCCAGCAGCGTCCTAGCGGAAAACAATGAGCAGTTCTTC
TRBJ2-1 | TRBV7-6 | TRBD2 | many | CASSSTGSSGAAFEQFF | TGTGCCAGCAGCTCGACTGGTTCTAGCGGGGCGGCGTTTGAGCAGTTCTTC
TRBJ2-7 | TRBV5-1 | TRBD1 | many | CASSGTGTGTYEQYF | TGCGCCAGCAGCGGGACCGGGACAGGGACCTACGAGCAGTACTTC
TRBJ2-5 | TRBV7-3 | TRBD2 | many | CASSPGLANQETQYF | TGTGCCAGCTCTCCGGGACTAGCGAACCAAGAGACCCAGTACTTC